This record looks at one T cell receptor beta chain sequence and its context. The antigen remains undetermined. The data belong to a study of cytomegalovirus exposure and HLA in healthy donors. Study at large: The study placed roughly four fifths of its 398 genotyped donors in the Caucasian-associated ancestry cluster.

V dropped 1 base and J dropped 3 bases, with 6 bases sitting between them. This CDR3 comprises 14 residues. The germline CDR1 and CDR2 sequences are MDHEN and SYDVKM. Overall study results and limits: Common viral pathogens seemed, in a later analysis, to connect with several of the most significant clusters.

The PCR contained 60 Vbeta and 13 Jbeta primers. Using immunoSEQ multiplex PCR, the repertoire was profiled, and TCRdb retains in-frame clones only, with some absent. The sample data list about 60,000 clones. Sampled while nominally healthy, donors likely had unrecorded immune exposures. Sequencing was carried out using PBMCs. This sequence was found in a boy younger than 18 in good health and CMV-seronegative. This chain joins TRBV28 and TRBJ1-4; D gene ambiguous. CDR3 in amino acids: CASSLSGPNEKLFF. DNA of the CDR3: TGTGCCAGCAGTTTATCTGGGCCTAATGAAAAACTGTTTTTT.